One sample yielded the 31 T cell receptor beta chains listed below, sequenced in a study of blood T cells in healthy people across ages. The second PCR ran about 6 to 12 cycles with a sample-barcoded 5' primer and J-beta primers. TCRdb reprocessed the 5' RACE reads via MiXCR and lists one record per CDR3 protein. Here the sample spans some 1.7 million distinct CDR3 sequences, over 25% being singletons. Sequenced material: blood. Receptor source: a woman aged 30 to 39 in good health.

This clonotype turned up a few times. The chain joins TRBV24-1 to TRBJ2-1, with unresolved D. The V end lost 8 bases, the J end lost 8 bases, and 18 bases lay between the germline ends. This CDR3 contains 14 residues. Looked up from germline, CDR1 is KGHDR and CDR2 is SFDVKD. The CDR3 region is CATKPGELGDEQFF. The CDR3, as DNA: TGTGCCACCAAACCCGGCGAACTCGGCGATGAGCAGTTCTTC.

Comment on this clonotype: Likely a read error: the CDR3 ends without its conserved phenylalanine or tryptophan. The limits of the CDR3 on the DNA are not certain, so only TCRdb's listed CDR3 is given. This chain links TRBV6-6 with TRBJ1-1; no DNA check was done on the table's D call, TRBD1. The CDR3 is 17 amino acids in total, end residues counted. The germline CDR1 and CDR2 sequences are MNHNY and SVGAGI (reference sequence). CDR3 residues: CASSYSDRVVRTLKLSL.

This sequence joins TRBV14 and TRBJ2-2, with 9 bases aligning to TRBD1. Trimming took 5 bases from V and 6 from J; bases not matched to a gene: 10. The CDR3 runs 16 residues. Germline CDR1 reads SGHDN; CDR2 reads FVKESK. This CDR3 is CASSRLGQGISGELFF. Written as DNA, the CDR3 is TGTGCCAGCAGCAGACTCGGACAGGGGATCTCCGGGGAGCTGTTTTTT. Full variable domain (outside the CDR3, taken from reference TRBV14 and TRBJ2-2): EAGVTQFPSHSVIEKGQTVTLRCDPISGHDNLYWYRRVMGKEIKFLLHFVKESKQDESGMPNNRFLAERTGGTYSTLKVQPAELEDSGVYFCASSRLGQGISGELFFGEGSRLTVL.

The genes are TRBV9 and TRBJ2-2; 10 nucleotides match TRBD2. J lost 7 bases, V lost 2 bases, and 8 bases had no gene match. The length of the CDR3 is 16 residues. Germline CDR1 SGDLS, CDR2 YYNGEE. The CDR3 DNA sequence: TGTGCCAGCAGCGTCTCTAGCGGGAGCTGGGTCGGGGAGCTGTTTTTT. Its translation: CASSVSSGSWVGELFF.

This clonotype was found many times. V is TRBV2 and J is TRBJ2-7, with D maybe TRBD1 (5 bases). Germline CDR1 SNHLY, CDR2 FYNNEI. This CDR3 has 12 residues. The ends were cut back, 8 bases at V and 4 bases at J, with 12 bases in the middle. The CDR3 nucleotides read TGTGCCAGCGGGGCTGGGATTTACGAGCAGTACTTC. Amino acids: CASGAGIYEQYF.

The sample holds many counts of this clonotype. The V call is TRBV29-1, the J call TRBJ2-5; 7 bases agree with TRBD1. CDR1 and CDR2 (germline): SQVTM, ANQGSEA. The CDR3 extends over 15 amino acids. Trimming removed 5 bases from V and 0 bases from J; junction bases left unmatched: 9. As DNA, the CDR3 is TGCAGCGTTCTCGCCGTGACAGGGAACCAAGAGACCCAGTACTTC. It yields the protein CSVLAVTGNQETQYF.

A few counts support this clonotype. The rearrangement links TRBV7-8 to TRBJ2-1; 8 nucleotides line up with TRBD2. Germline V gene data show CDR1 as SGHVS and CDR2 as FQNEAQ. This CDR3 is built from 13 residues. Losses at the gene ends were 8 bases for V and 2 bases for J; bases not matched to a gene: 2. The CDR3 loop reads CASLAGTYNEQFF. For the CDR3, the DNA is TGTGCCAGCTTAGCGGGGACCTACAATGAGCAGTTCTTC.

Many counts were recorded for this clonotype. The chain combines TRBV7-9 with TRBJ2-3; D is ambiguous. The CDR3 sequence is 16 residues long. V was pared by 1 base and J by 0 bases, with 11 bases between. CDR1 is SEHNR, CDR2 FQNEAQ, per germline (reference sequence). This CDR3 is CASSLGAAGSTDTQYF. CDR3 DNA sequence: TGTGCCAGCAGCTTAGGCGCGGCAGGCAGCACAGATACGCAGTATTTT.

The CDR3 here is CASSPTLNRGENPEAFF. CDR3 DNA sequence: TGTGCCAGCAGTCCGACACTCAACAGGGGAGAAAACCCTGAAGCTTTCTTT. The J gene is TRBJ1-1, the V gene TRBV6-2 or TRBV6-3; 7 bases fit TRBD1. The V and J ends lost 5 bases and 6 bases, in that order; junction bases with no gene match: 18. In germline, CDR1 is MNHEY, CDR2 SVGEGT. The CDR3 covers 17 residues.

The chain joins TRBV12-3 or TRBV12-4 to TRBJ2-1; D tentatively reads TRBD1 or TRBD2 (5 bases each). The DNA matches TRBJ2-7 better at its end, which makes the J call doubtful. CDR3 length: 16 residues. The CDR3 nucleotides read TGTGCCAGCAGTCCCCGGGACCGAAGCTCCTACAATGAGCAGTACTTC. Amino acid sequence: CASSPRDRSSYNEQYF.

This chain connects TRBV5-1 to TRBJ1-6; TRBD1 is a possible D gene (6 bases). There are 15 residues in the CDR3. CDR1 and CDR2 (germline): SGHRS, YFSETQ. Trimming cost V 0 bases and J 10 bases, with 14 bases left between them. The CDR3 nucleotides are TGCGCCAGCAGCTTGGCGGCACAGGGACGATCACCCCTCCACTTT. Translated: CASSLAAQGRSPLHF.

This clonotype has just one count. A clone one base away is much larger, so this may be a read error. This rearrangement joins TRBV11-3 to TRBJ2-1; weak D call: TRBD1 (6 bases). The germline V gene encodes CDR1 SGHNT and CDR2 YENEEA. The CDR3 contains 16 residues. V gave up 5 bases and J gave up 10 bases, with 24 bases separating them. CDR3 amino acids: CASSPRGRGSSYEQFF. The CDR3 bases are TGTGCCAGCAGCCCCAGGGGCAGGGGATCGTCCTACGAGCAGTTCTTC.

This chain joins TRBV20-1 and TRBJ2-1; weak D call: TRBD2 (5 bases). This CDR3 is 18 amino acids long. The V gene's germline CDR1 is DFQATT and CDR2 SNEGSKA (reference sequence). V lost 1 base, J lost 5 bases, and 24 bases lay in between. The CDR3 DNA reads as TGCAGTGCTAGAGGGGTGCGGGTACGCTATCTCCCCCACAATGAGCAGTTCTTC. Its translation is CSARGVRVRYLPHNEQFF.

J is TRBJ1-1 and V is TRBV5-1; D is possibly TRBD1 (6 bases). CDR3 length: 14 residues. The ends were cut back, 6 bases at V and 3 bases at J, with 15 bases in the middle. Looked up from germline, CDR1 is SGHRS and CDR2 is YFSETQ. The CDR3 DNA reads TGCGCCAGCAACTTACCAGGGGTAGACACTGAAGCTTTCTTT. Translation gives CASNLPGVDTEAFF.

The V and J genes are TRBV9 and TRBJ2-3; possible D gene TRBD2, 5 bases. The CDR3 length is 15 residues. Germline loops: CDR1 SGDLS, CDR2 YYNGEE. Trimming pared 0 bases from V and 4 bases from J, leaving 12 bases between. The CDR3: CASSVVRAGADTQYF. CDR3 bases: TGTGCCAGCAGCGTAGTGAGGGCCGGCGCAGATACGCAGTATTTT.

The V gene is TRBV18, the J gene TRBJ1-6, with D possibly being TRBD1 (6 bases). This CDR3 region has 13 residues. CDR1 is KGHSH, CDR2 LQKENI, per germline. The V and J ends lost 5 bases and 8 bases respectively, with 10 bases between them. In DNA, the CDR3 is TGTGCCAGCTCAGCAGGGGTTGATTCACCCCTCCACTTT. The encoded protein is CASSAGVDSPLHF.

This clonotype was seen at least ten times. The V and J genes are TRBV20-1 and TRBJ1-6, with D possibly being TRBD1 (5 bases). With 1 base removed from V and 7 bases from J, the gap between germline ends came to 14 bases. The CDR3 has 15 residues. Germline V CDR1 and CDR2: DFQATT, SNEGSKA (reference sequence). The CDR3 region has the DNA TGCAGTGCTAGAGCCTCGGGGACCATCAATTCACCCCTCCACTTT. It translates to CSARASGTINSPLHF.

This clonotype has a handful of counts. V usage is TRBV7-8 and J usage is TRBJ2-5; 7 bases align to TRBD1. The V gene's germline CDR1 is SGHVS and CDR2 FQNEAQ. J lost 6 bases, V lost 5 bases, and 15 bases had no gene match. The CDR3 spans 16 residues. Here the CDR3 DNA reads TGTGCCAGCAGCCTAAATCGGGACAGACCTAAGAAGACCCAGTACTTC. It is translated as CASSLNRDRPKKTQYF.

V usage is TRBV5-1 and J usage is TRBJ2-7; D is unresolved. Trimming removed 4 bases from V and 2 bases from J, with 13 bases in between. The V gene's germline CDR1 is SGHRS and CDR2 YFSETQ. CDR3 length: 14 amino acids. CDR3 DNA: TGCGCCAGCAGCACAAACGATCAAGCCTACGAGCAGTACTTC. The encoded protein is CASSTNDQAYEQYF.

Points on this clonotype: A much larger clone is a single base away; this may be a read error. The chain links TRBV27 to TRBJ2-7; D not certain. CDR1 is MNHEY, CDR2 SMNVEV, per germline (reference sequence). The CDR3 has 15 amino acids. Trimming took off 6 bases at V and 7 bases at J, with 22 bases between the two ends. The CDR3 here is CASSLSWPTYNEQYF. The CDR3 DNA reads TGTGCCAGCAGCCTCAGTTGGCCCACCTACAATGAGCAGTACTTC.

About this clonotype: A much larger clonotype is one base distant, so this may be a read error. This chain uses TRBV9 with TRBJ2-5; perhaps TRBD1 as D (5 bases). From germline, CDR1 is SGDLS and CDR2 YYNGEE. The CDR3 consists of 13 residues. V lost 0 bases to trimming and J lost 11 bases, with 14 bases between them. CDR3 region: CASSVGPREEQYF. The CDR3 bases are TGTGCCAGCAGCGTAGGTCCCAGGGAAGAGCAGTACTTC.

V gene TRBV7-8 combines with J gene TRBJ2-1; TRBD2 matches at 10 bases. This CDR3 has 16 residues. The trim removed 4 bases at V and 9 bases at J, leaving 12 bases unmatched. CDR1 SGHVS and CDR2 FQNEAQ come from the germline V gene. The CDR3: CASSSIAGGGGGEQFF. The CDR3 DNA follows: TGTGCCAGCAGCTCGATAGCGGGAGGCGGCGGGGGTGAGCAGTTCTTC.

This clonotype has ten or more counts. This sequence joins TRBV28 and TRBJ2-7, with 10 bases lining up with TRBD2. Germline values: CDR1 MDHEN, CDR2 SYDVKM. The CDR3 is 16 amino acids. With 5 bases clipped from V and 5 bases from J, the junction kept 12 bases outside the gene matches. DNA for the CDR3: TGTGCCAGCAGTCCAGGTGGAACTAGCGGGGCTGACGAGCAGTACTTC. Encoded protein: CASSPGGTSGADEQYF.

This chain links TRBV7-9 with TRBJ2-3, with 7 bases that match TRBD2. The V gene end was trimmed by 5 bases and the J gene end by 2 bases; junction bases not matched to a gene: 10. CDR3 length: 16 amino acids. Per germline, CDR1 SEHNR and CDR2 FQNEAQ (reference sequence). CDR3 DNA sequence: TGTGCCAGCAGCCTAGGGACTATAGTTGACACAGATACGCAGTATTTT. This encodes CASSLGTIVDTDTQYF.

This clonotype was counted ten times or more. This sequence joins TRBV7-9 and TRBJ2-5; perhaps D is TRBD1 or TRBD2 (6 bases each). V shed 6 bases and J shed 11 bases, with 16 bases lying between them. CDR1 is SEHNR, CDR2 FQNEAQ, per germline (reference sequence). The CDR3 contains 12 residues. The CDR3 sequence is CASSRDFQGQYF. The CDR3 DNA follows: TGTGCCAGCAGTCGGGACTTTCAGGGGCAGTACTTC.

In the case of this clonotype: A much larger clone lies a single base off, so this may be a read error. The chain is built from TRBV5-1 and TRBJ2-4; the D gene could be TRBD1 or TRBD2 (5 bases each). CDR3 length: 14 amino acids. CDR1 and CDR2 from the germline V gene are SGHRS and YFSETQ. CDR3 residues: CASRDQPAKNIQDF. The CDR3 bases are TGCGCCAGCCGGGACCAGCCAGCCAAAAACATTCAGGACTTC. The full variable domain, its missing parts supplied by reference TRBV5-1 and TRBJ2-4, is KAGVTQTPRYLIKTRGQQVTLSCSPISGHRSVSWYQQTPGQGLQFLFEYFSETQRNKGNFPGRFSGRQFSNSRSEMNVSTLELGDSALYLCASRDQPAKNIQDFGAGTRLSVL.

Ten or more counts support this clonotype. V and J are TRBV20-1 and TRBJ1-2; D remains unclear. There are 14 residues in the CDR3. V lost 2 bases to trimming and J lost 6 bases, with 16 bases between them. Germline V gene sequence: CDR1 DFQATT, CDR2 SNEGSKA (reference sequence). In DNA form, the CDR3 reads TGCAGTGCTAGAATACCGGACGGACCCCATGGCTACACCTTC. Its protein product is CSARIPDGPHGYTF.

This clonotype was found many times. V usage is TRBV3-1 and J usage is TRBJ2-7; 11 bases line up with TRBD2. The CDR3 length is 14 residues. The junction had 1 base not matched to a gene; V was cut back by 3 bases and J by 3 bases. Germline V gene sequence: CDR1 LGHDT, CDR2 YNNKEL (reference sequence). CDR3: CASSQGLADYEQYF. The CDR3 nucleotides are TGTGCCAGCAGCCAGGGACTAGCGGACTACGAGCAGTACTTC.

The genes are TRBV2 and TRBJ2-3, with a weak D call TRBD2 (6 bases). The CDR3 has 13 amino acids. Per germline, CDR1 SNHLY and CDR2 FYNNEI. V gave up 8 bases and J gave up 6 bases, with 15 bases separating them. The CDR3: CASGAGKGDTQYF. CDR3 DNA: TGTGCCAGCGGGGCGGGGAAGGGCGATACGCAGTATTTT.

The V call is TRBV3-1, the J call TRBJ2-3; D is uncertain. The CDR3 has 14 amino acids. Per germline, CDR1 LGHDT and CDR2 YNNKEL (reference sequence). Trimming pared 3 bases from V and 0 bases from J, leaving 7 bases between. CDR3 nucleotides: TGTGCCAGCAGCCAGCAGCCTAGCACAGATACGCAGTATTTT. This codes for CASSQQPSTDTQYF.

This clonotype occurred many times. This chain joins TRBV28 and TRBJ2-7; 8 bases fit TRBD2. From germline, CDR1 is MDHEN and CDR2 SYDVKM. This CDR3 is 15 amino acids long. After removal of 6 bases from V and 4 bases from J, the junction contained 11 bases not matched to a gene. CDR3 sequence: CASRPIAGSSYEQYF. The CDR3 region has the DNA TGTGCCAGCAGACCTATAGCGGGGAGTTCATACGAGCAGTACTTC.